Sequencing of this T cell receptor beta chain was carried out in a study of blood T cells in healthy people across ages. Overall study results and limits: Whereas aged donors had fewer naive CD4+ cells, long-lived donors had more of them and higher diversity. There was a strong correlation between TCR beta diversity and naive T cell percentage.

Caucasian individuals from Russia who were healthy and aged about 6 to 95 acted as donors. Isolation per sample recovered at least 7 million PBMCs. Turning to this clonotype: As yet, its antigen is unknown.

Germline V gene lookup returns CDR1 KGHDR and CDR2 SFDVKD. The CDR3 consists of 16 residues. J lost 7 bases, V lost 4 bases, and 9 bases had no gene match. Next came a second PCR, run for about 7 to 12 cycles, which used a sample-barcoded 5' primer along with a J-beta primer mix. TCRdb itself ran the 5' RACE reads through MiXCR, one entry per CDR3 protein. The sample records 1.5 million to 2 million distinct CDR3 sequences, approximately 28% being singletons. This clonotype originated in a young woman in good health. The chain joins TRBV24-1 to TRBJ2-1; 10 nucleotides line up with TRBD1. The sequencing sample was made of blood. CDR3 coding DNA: TGTGCCACCAGTGACACCCGGACAGGGGGGAGGAATGAGCAGTTCTTC. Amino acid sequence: CATSDTRTGGRNEQFF.